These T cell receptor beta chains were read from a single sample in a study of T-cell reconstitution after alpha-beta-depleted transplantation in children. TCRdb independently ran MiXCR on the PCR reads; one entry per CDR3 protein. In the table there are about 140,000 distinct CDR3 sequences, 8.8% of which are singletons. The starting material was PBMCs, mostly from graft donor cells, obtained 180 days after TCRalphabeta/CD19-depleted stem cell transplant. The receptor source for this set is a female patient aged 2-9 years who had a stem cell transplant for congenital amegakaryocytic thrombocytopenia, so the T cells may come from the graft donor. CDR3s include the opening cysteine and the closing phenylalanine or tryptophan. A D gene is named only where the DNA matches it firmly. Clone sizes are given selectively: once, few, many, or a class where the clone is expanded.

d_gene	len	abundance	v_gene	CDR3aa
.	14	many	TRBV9	CASSVGSRSNEQFF
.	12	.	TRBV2	CASTTGNQPQHF
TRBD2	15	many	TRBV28	CASSLGGVPSYEQYF
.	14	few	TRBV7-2	CASSSTGLYTEAFF
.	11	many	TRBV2	CASSIRDQQYF
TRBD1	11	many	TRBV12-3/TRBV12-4	CAIRGLTEAFF
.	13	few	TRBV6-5	CASSYDGPYEQYF
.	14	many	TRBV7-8	CASSLGTAGYGYTF
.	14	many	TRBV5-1	CASSPSTSGNTIYF
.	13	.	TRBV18	CASSPRRDHEQYF
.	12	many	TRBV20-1	CSASMRGNEQFF
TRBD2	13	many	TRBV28	CASSLAGVNEQYF
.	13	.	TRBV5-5	CASSPGATCEQYF
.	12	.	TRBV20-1	CSAPQMNVVFNF
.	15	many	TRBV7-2	CASTPIPPGSDTQYF
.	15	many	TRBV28	CASSLTTGSYNEQFF
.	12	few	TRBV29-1	CSARSTNEKLFF
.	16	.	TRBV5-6	CASSLLLGWGTDTQYF
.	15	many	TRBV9	CASSDQGLSRKPQHF
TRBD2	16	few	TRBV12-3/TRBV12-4	CASSWTSGPPYNEQFF
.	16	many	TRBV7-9	CASSSSVWGAKNIQYF
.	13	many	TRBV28	CASSPTGNTEAFF
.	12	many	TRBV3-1	CASSQAESEAFF
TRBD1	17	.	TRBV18	CASSPNRGQKLSTEAFF
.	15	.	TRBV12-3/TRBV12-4	CASSPNRGSYNEQFF
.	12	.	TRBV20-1	CSSGGRGQPQHF
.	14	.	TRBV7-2	CASSLGARPLEQYF
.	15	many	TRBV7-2	CASSLSWFYADTQYF
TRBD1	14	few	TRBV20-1	CSAREGTGVSPLHF
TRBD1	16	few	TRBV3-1	CASSQAGGTGDSPLHF
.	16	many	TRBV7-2	CASSLAVRSSYNEQFF
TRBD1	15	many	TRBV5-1	CASSPGDRAKETQYF
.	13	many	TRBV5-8	CASSLWMNTEAFF
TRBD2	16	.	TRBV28	CASSPPGTSGSETQYF
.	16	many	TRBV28	CASSRGTESRSDTQYF
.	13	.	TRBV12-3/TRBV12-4	CASSSSNNYGYTF
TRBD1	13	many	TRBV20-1	CSARDRANYGYTF
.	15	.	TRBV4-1	CASSPSESSYNEQFF
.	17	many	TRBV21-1	CASPNGNPGQGDNEQFF
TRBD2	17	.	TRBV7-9	CASSYLPRAGGEETQYF
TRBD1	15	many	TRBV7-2	CASRDRDRASNEQFF
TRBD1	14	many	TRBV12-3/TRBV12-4	CASSHGQGNSPLHF
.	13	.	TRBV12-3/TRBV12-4	CASSYSYTWELFF
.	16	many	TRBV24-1	CATSDASGTLQETQYF
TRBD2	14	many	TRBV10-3	CAISEGLAGNEQFF
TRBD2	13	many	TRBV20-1	CSVTSGLQETQYF